This T cell receptor beta chain was identified during a study of OX40 agonist ivuxolimab in advanced cancers. Whole-study context: The patients' treatment was ivuxolimab, an agonistic anti-OX40 (CD134) antibody. Whole-study results and caveats: Nonresponders, in some cases, also had low normalized T-cell clonal expansion.

Autoimmune disease history or systemic immunosuppression disqualified patients. The study sampled blood at baseline, cycle 4 day 1, and cycle 7 day 1. TCRdb's table, derived via immunoSEQ multiplex PCR, lists solely in-frame clones and lacks some. Of about 20,000 clones in the sample, about 83% were seen once. From germline, CDR1 is MNHNS and CDR2 SASEGT. Trimming pared 0 bases from V and 4 bases from J, leaving 18 bases between. The CDR3 has 17 amino acids. As to this clone: Its antigen is not known.

The rearrangement uses TRBV6-1 and TRBJ1-2; TRBD1 is a possible D gene (5 bases). This TCR came from an adult with an advanced solid tumor such as melanoma, head and neck, liver or kidney cancer. Source: CD4+ or CD8+ T cells sorted from blood, taken in a trial of the OX40 agonist ivuxolimab. Written as DNA, the CDR3 is TGTGCCAGCAGTGAAGCCGGCCCGTGGGACCCTCTCTATGGCTACACCTTC. It yields the protein CASSEAGPWDPLYGYTF.